The 12 T cell receptor beta chains below come from one sample, sequenced in a study of kidney transplant recipient with SARS-CoV-2 infection. TCRdb re-derived calls from the reads in MiXCR, one entry per CDR3 protein. The data contain under 300,000 distinct CDR3 sequences, around 26% of them seen just once; the ten biggest clones take up around 7.8%. The source was a blood sample, collected at baseline and around day 110 from a kidney transplant recipient. The receptors here all came from a male patient between 25 and 39 years old who had COVID-19 and was a kidney transplant recipient. These T cells may partly come from the graft donor.

This clonotype was observed at least ten times. J is TRBJ1-2 and V is TRBV7-4; D remains ambiguous. The CDR3 spans 17 residues. Trimming removed 5 bases at V and 4 bases at J, with 23 bases between. Germline assignment: CDR1 SGHVT and CDR2 SQSDAQ. CDR3 in amino acids: CASSGRYSARKTYGYTF. DNA of the CDR3: TGTGCCAGCAGCGGCAGATATTCAGCTCGAAAGACCTATGGCTACACCTTC.

Of note for this clonotype: Since a much larger clone is just one base distant, this may be a read error. This chain uses TRBV20-1 with TRBJ2-4; D gene uncertain. The DNA end lines up better with TRBJ2-7; the J call may be wrong. Germline V CDR1 and CDR2: DFQATT, SNEGSKA (reference sequence). The CDR3 consists of 11 residues. The CDR3 sequence is CSARKSCEQYF. Here the CDR3 DNA reads TGCAGTGCTAGAAAGTCCTGCGAGCAGTACTTC.

The table lists this clonotype with a few counts. This chain connects TRBV5-1 to TRBJ2-2; the D gene is possibly TRBD2 (6 bases). The CDR3 is made up of 14 amino acids. Trimming removed 4 bases at V and 5 bases at J, with 12 bases between. The V gene's germline CDR1 is SGHRS and CDR2 YFSETQ. CDR3 bases: TGCGCCAGCAGCACGGGAGTAATTACCGGGGAGCTGTTTTTT. Its translation: CASSTGVITGELFF.

This clonotype was recorded once. This clone may be a read error of a much larger clone one base away. This rearrangement joins TRBV10-2 to TRBJ1-6, with no clear D. This CDR3 is built from 15 residues. V lost 5 bases and J 8 bases, leaving 16 bases between the germline ends. From germline, CDR1 is WSHSY and CDR2 SAAADI. The CDR3 loop is CASSKQTWEDSPLHF. DNA for the CDR3: TGCGCCAGCAGTAAGCAAACCTGGGAGGATTCACCCCTCCACTTT.

This clonotype was detected many times. V usage is TRBV11-2 and J usage is TRBJ2-7; a weak D match, TRBD2 (6 bases). This CDR3 is built from 15 residues. The ends were cut back, 0 bases at V and 2 bases at J, with 11 bases in the middle. Germline CDR1 reads SGHAT; CDR2 reads FQNNGV. CDR3 in DNA: TGTGCCAGCAGCTTAGATGCGGGGTCCCCCTACGAGCAGTACTTC. It codes for CASSLDAGSPYEQYF.

Ten or more counts support this clonotype. The DNA for the CDR3 is TGTGCCACCACAGGGGAAGTTGGTGGCAATCAGCCCCAGCATTTT. It codes for CATTGEVGGNQPQHF. The chain joins TRBV10-3 to TRBJ1-5; 7 bases fit TRBD1. The V and J ends lost 10 bases and 2 bases, in that order; junction bases with no gene match: 11. This CDR3 has 15 amino acids. The germline gives CDR1 ENHRY, CDR2 SYGVKD.

Turning to this clonotype: A much larger clone lies one base from this, so it may be a read error. The V and J genes are TRBV5-1 and TRBJ1-4; D remains ambiguous. The V gene's germline CDR1 is SGHRS and CDR2 YFSETQ. V lost 7 bases, J lost 3 bases, and 22 bases lay in between. This CDR3 has 17 residues. The CDR3 is CASSPLLRTAPNEKLFF. As DNA, the CDR3 is TGCGCCAGCTCTCCATTATTGAGGACGGCTCCTAATGAAAAACTGTTTTTT.

A note on this clonotype: A much larger clone lies one base from this, so it may be a read error. The chain combines TRBV3-1 with TRBJ2-7; D is ambiguous. Judging by the DNA end, TRBJ2-5 fits better; the J call may be wrong. The CDR3 sequence is 17 residues long. Germline V gives CDR1 LGHDT, CDR2 YNNKEL (reference sequence). The CDR3 loop reads CASGFRTPISFSETQYF. Written as DNA, the CDR3 is TGTGCCAGCGGCTTCCGAACTCCCATTTCTTTCTCTGAGACCCAGTACTTC.

The CDR3 region is CASSYSPDRRLAGANVLTF. The CDR3, as DNA: TGTGCCAGCAGTTACTCCCCGGACCGTCGGTTGGCTGGGGCCAACGTCCTGACTTTC. This chain links TRBV6-2 or TRBV6-3 with TRBJ2-6; D gene uncertain. The germline V gene has CDR1 MNHEY and CDR2 SVGEGT. The CDR3 is made up of 19 amino acids. V lost 0 bases and J 2 bases, leaving 17 bases between the germline ends.

This clonotype was seen a handful of times. The chain combines TRBV7-6 with TRBJ1-2, with D unclear. The CDR3 extends over 17 amino acids. Trimming removed 5 bases from V and 4 bases from J, with 23 bases in between. CDR1 and CDR2 (germline): SGHVS, FNYEAQ. The CDR3 is CASSAHAESRKTYGYTF. CDR3 nucleotide sequence: TGTGCCAGCAGCGCGCATGCTGAATCTCGAAAGACCTATGGCTACACCTTC. Combining the CDR3 with reference TRBV7-6 and TRBJ1-2 gives the whole variable domain GAGVSQSPRYKVTKRGQDVALRCDPISGHVSLYWYRQALGQGPEFLTYFNYEAQQDKSGLPNDRFSAERPEGSISTLTIQRTEQRDSAMYRCASSAHAESRKTYGYTFGSGTRLTVV.

Comments on this clonotype: One base away lies a much larger clone, so this may be a sequencing read error. The chain couples TRBV5-6 to TRBJ2-7; 10 nucleotides match TRBD1. The CDR3 spans 15 residues. Germline values: CDR1 SGHDT, CDR2 YYEEEE. The CDR3, as DNA: TGTGTCAGCAGCTTGCTAGGACAGGGGGTCTACGAGCAGTACTTC. It is translated as CVSSLLGQGVYEQYF.

This clonotype was observed many times. This chain uses TRBV6-6 with TRBJ2-7, with D perhaps TRBD2 (6 bases). Trimming removed 0 bases from V and 0 bases from J, with 12 bases in between. There are 16 residues in the CDR3. Germline V CDR1 and CDR2: MNHNY, SVGAGI (reference sequence). The CDR3 is CASSYSGGTSSYEQYV. DNA of the CDR3: TGTGCCAGCAGTTACTCTGGGGGGACCTCCTCCTACGAGCAGTACGTC.